This is a list of T cell receptor beta chains from one sample in a study of T-cell reconstitution after alpha-beta-depleted transplantation in children. Using its own MiXCR run on the PCR reads, TCRdb lists one record per CDR3 protein. Found here are about 610,000 distinct CDR3 sequences, roughly a tenth of them singletons; the top ten hold roughly 4%. Here the sequenced sample was PBMCs from the stem cell graft donor, taken from the stem cell graft. All receptors derive from a human donor who donated a stem cell graft to a child with acute myeloid leukemia. Both conserved end residues are part of each CDR3. A D gene is named only where the DNA matches it firmly.

TRBJ1-1 | TRBV4-2 | TRBD1 | CASSLGQGSTTEAFF
TRBJ2-1 | TRBV7-2 | TRBD2 | CASSQTSGSMDEQFF
TRBJ2-2 | TRBV7-3 | . | CASSLTSITGELFF
TRBJ1-1 | TRBV29-1 | . | CSVTDPEAFF
TRBJ2-1 | TRBV5-1 | . | CASSFEQHSTNEQFF
TRBJ2-3 | TRBV20-1 | TRBD1 | CSARDRQGASDTQYF
TRBJ1-1 | TRBV7-9 | . | CASRTPPGIQNTEAFF
TRBJ2-4 | TRBV9 | TRBD2 | CASKMTSVTKNIQYF
TRBJ2-7 | TRBV10-3 | TRBD2 | CAISESWTSGNYEQYF
TRBJ2-7 | TRBV29-1 | . | CSVGSGASEQYF
TRBJ2-1 | TRBV27 | TRBD2 | CASSLPGGLAGEQFF
TRBJ2-7 | TRBV27 | TRBD1 | CASSSGPDRGQNEQYF
TRBJ2-5 | TRBV21-1 | . | CASSKVDGRETQYF
TRBJ1-1 | TRBV3-1 | . | CASKAQDFPEAFF
TRBJ2-1 | TRBV20-1 | TRBD2 | CSAPYMTSGRKGEQFF
TRBJ2-7 | TRBV3-1 | TRBD2 | CASRSLAGALTDEQYF